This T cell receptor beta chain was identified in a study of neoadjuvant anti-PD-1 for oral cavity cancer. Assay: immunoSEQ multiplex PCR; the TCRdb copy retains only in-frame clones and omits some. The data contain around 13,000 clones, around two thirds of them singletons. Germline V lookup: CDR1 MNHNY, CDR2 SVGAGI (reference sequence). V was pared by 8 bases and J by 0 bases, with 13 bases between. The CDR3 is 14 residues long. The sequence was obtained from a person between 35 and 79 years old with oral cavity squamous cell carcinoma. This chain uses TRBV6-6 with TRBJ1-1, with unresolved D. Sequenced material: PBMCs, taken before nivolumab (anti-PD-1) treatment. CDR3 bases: TGTGCCAGCGGGGTAAACCCCTTGAACACTGAAGCTTTCTTT. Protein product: CASGVNPLNTEAFF.